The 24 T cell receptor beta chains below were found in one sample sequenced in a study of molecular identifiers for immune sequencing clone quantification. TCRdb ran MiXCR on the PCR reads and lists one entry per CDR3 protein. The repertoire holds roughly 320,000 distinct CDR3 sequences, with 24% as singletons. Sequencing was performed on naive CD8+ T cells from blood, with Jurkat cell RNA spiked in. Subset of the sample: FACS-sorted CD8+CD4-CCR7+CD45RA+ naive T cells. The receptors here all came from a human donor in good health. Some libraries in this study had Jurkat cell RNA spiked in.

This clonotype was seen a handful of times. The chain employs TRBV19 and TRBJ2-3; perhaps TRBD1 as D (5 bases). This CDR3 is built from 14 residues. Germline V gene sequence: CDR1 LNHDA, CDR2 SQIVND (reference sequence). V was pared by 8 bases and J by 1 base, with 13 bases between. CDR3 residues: CASSSRVGTDTQYF. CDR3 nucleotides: TGTGCCAGTTCGTCCAGGGTCGGCACAGATACGCAGTATTTT.

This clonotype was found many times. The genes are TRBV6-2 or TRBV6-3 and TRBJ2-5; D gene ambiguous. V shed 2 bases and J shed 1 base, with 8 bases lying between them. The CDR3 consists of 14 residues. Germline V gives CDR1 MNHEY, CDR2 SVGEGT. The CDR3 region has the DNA TGTGCCAGCAGTTACGACGCGGTCCAAGAGACCCAGTACTTC. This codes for CASSYDAVQETQYF.

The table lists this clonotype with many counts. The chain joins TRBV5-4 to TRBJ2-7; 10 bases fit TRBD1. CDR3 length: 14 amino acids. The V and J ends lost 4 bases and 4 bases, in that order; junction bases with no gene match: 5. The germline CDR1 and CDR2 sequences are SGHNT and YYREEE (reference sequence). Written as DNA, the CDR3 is TGTGCCAGCAGCATTGGGACAGGGGTATACGAGCAGTACTTC. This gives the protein CASSIGTGVYEQYF.

CDR3 nucleotides: TGTGCCAGTTCGAGCGGATTTTGGGAGCAGTACTTC. Amino acid sequence: CASSSGFWEQYF. V gene TRBV28 combines with J gene TRBJ2-7; weak D call: TRBD2 (5 bases). CDR1 and CDR2 from the germline V gene are MDHEN and SYDVKM. Trimming stripped 9 bases from V and 7 bases from J, with 16 bases between. The CDR3 contains 12 residues.

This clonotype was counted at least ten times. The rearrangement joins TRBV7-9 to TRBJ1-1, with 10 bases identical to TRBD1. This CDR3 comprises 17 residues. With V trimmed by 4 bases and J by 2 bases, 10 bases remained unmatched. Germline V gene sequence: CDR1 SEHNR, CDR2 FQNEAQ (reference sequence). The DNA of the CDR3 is TGTGCCAGCAGCTCGGGTCCCGGGACAGGGGCTAACACTGAAGCTTTCTTT. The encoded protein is CASSSGPGTGANTEAFF.

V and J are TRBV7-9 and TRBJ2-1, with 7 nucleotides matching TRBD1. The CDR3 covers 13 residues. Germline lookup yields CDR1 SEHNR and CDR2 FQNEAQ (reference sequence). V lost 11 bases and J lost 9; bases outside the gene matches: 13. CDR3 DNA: TGTGCCGGCCAACAGGGGCCGTTTGGTGAGCAGTTCTTC. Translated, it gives CAGQQGPFGEQFF.

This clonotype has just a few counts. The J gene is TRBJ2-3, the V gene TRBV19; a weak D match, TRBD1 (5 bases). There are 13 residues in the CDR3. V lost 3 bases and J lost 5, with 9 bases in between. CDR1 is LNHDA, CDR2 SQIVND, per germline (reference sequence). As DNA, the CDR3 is TGTGCCAGTAGTATGACAGACGGAGATACGCAGTATTTT. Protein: CASSMTDGDTQYF. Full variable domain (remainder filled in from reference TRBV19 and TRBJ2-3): DGGITQSPKYLFRKEGQNVTLSCEQNLNHDAMYWYRQDPGQGLRLIYYSQIVNDFQKGDIAEGYSVSREKKESFPLTVTSAQKNPTAFYLCASSMTDGDTQYFGPGTRLTVL.

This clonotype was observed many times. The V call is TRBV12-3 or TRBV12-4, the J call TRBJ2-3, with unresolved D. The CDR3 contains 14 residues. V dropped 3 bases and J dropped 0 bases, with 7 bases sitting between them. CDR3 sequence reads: CASSLLTSTDTQYF. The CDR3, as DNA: TGTGCCAGCAGTTTGTTAACTAGCACAGATACGCAGTATTTT.

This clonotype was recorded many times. CDR3 protein: CAWSVGYQPQHF. CDR3 DNA: TGTGCCTGGAGTGTAGGGTATCAGCCCCAGCATTTT. V gene TRBV30 combines with J gene TRBJ1-5; D gene unclear. Per germline, CDR1 GTSNPN and CDR2 SVGIG (reference sequence). V gave up 0 bases and J gave up 5 bases, with 5 bases separating them. The CDR3 spans 12 residues.

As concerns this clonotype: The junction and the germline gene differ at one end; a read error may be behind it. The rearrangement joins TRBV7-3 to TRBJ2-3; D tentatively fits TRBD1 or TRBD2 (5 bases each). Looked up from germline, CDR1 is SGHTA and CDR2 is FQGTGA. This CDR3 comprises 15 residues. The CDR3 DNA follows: TGTGCCAGCAGCTTAGGGGGTCACGGTACAGGTACGCAGTATTTT. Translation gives CASSLGGHGTGTQYF. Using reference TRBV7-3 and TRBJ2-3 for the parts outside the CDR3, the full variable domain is GAGVSQTPSNKVTEKGKYVELRCDPISGHTALYWYRQSLGQGPEFLIYFQGTGAADDSGLPNDRFFAVRPEGSVSTLKIQRTERGDSAVYLCASSLGGHGTGTQYFGPGTRLTVL.

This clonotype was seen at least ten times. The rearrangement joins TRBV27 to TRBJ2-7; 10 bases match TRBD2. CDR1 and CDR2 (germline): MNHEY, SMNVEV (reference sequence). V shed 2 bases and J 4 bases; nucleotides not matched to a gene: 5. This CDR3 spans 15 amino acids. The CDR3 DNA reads TGTGCCAGCAGTTTAAGGGCTAGCGGGGGTTACGAGCAGTACTTC. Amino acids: CASSLRASGGYEQYF.

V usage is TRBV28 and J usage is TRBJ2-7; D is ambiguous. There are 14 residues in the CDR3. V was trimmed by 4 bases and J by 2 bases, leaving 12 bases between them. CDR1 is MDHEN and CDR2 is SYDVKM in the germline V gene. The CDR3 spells CASSYGRSAYEQYF. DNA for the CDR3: TGTGCCAGCAGTTATGGAAGGAGCGCCTACGAGCAGTACTTC.

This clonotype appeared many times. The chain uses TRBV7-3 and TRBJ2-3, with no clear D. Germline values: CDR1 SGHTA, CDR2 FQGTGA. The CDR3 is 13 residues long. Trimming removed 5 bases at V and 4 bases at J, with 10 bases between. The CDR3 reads CASSLSPPDTQYF. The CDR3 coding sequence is TGTGCCAGCAGCCTTAGTCCCCCAGATACGCAGTATTTT.

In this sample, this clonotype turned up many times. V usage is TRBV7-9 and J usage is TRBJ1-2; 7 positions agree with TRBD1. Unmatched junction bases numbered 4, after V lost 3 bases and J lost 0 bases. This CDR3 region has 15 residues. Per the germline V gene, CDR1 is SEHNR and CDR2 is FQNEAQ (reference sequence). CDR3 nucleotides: TGTGCCAGCAGCTTCCAGGGACAGCCTAACTATGGCTACACCTTC. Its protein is CASSFQGQPNYGYTF.

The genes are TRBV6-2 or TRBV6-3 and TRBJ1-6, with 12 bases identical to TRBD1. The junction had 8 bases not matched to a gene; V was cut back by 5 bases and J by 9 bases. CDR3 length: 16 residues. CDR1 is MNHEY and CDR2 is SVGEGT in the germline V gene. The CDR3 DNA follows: TGTGCCAGCAGTCCCACCCGGGACAGGGGGCTTTCACCCCTCCACTTT. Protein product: CASSPTRDRGLSPLHF.

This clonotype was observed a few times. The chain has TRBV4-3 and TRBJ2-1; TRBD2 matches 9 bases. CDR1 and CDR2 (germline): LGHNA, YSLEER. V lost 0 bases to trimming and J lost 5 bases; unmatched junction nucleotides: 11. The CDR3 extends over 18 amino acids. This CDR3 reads CASSQDWRGGAVNNEQFF. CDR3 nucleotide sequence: TGCGCCAGCAGCCAAGATTGGCGCGGGGGGGCCGTAAACAATGAGCAGTTCTTC.

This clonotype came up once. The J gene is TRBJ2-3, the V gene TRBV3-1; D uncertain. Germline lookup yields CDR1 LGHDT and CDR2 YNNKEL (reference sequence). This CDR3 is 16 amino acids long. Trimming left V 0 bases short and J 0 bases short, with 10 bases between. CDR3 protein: CASSQDFSSSTDTQYF. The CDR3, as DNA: TGTGCCAGCAGCCAAGATTTCAGTTCTAGCACAGATACGCAGTATTTT.

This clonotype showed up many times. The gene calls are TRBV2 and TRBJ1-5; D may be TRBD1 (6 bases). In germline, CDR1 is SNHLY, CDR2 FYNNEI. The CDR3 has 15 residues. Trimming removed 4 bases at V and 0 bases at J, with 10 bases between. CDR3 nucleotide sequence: TGTGCCAGCAGTGGGTCAGGGGTTAGCAATCAGCCCCAGCATTTT. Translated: CASSGSGVSNQPQHF.

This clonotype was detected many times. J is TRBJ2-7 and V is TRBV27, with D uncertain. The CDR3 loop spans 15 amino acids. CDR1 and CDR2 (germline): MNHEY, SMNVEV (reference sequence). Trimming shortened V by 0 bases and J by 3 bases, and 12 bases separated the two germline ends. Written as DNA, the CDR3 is TGTGCCAGCAGTTTATCCACCCCGGAATACTACGAGCAGTACTTC. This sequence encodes CASSLSTPEYYEQYF.

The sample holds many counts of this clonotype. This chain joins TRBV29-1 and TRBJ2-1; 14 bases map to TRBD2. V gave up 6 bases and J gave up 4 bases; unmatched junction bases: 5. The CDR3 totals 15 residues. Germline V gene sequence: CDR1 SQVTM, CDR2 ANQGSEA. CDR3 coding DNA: TGCAGCGTCCTAGGGACTAGCGGGGGATACAATGAGCAGTTCTTC. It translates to CSVLGTSGGYNEQFF.

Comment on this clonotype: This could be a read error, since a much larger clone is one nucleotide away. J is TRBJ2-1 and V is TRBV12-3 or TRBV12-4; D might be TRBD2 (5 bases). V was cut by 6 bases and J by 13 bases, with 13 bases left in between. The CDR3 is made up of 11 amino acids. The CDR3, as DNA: TGTGCCAGCAGGGACGAGGGTAGCCAGTTCTTC. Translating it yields CASRDEGSQFF.

CDR3: CASSQGTSGILDTQYF. For the CDR3, the DNA is TGCGCCAGCAGCCAAGGGACTAGCGGGATTCTGGATACGCAGTATTTT. The V and J genes are TRBV4-3 and TRBJ2-3; 12 bases fit TRBD2. The V gene end was trimmed by 1 base and the J gene end by 6 bases; junction bases not matched to a gene: 5. From germline, CDR1 is LGHNA and CDR2 YSLEER. The CDR3 has 16 amino acids.

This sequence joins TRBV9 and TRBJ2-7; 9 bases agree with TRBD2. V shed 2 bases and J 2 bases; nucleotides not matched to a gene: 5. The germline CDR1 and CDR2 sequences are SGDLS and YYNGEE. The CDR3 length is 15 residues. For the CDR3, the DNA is TGTGCCAGCAGCGTGTGGTCTAGCGGGGCCTACGAGCAGTACTTC. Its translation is CASSVWSSGAYEQYF.

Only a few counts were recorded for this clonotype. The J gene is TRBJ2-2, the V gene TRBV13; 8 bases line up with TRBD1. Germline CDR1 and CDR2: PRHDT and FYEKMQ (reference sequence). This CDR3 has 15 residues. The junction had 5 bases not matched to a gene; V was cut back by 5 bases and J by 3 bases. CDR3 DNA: TGTGCCAGCAGCACGGACAGGGTCGACACCGGGGAGCTGTTTTTT. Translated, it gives CASSTDRVDTGELFF.